This T cell receptor beta chain was documented in a study of blood T cell repertoires in COVID-19. Study at large: Donors in the United States, Italy and Spain gave samples during acute or convalescent COVID-19. PBMCs, B-cell-depleted T cells, or T cells were the source of the cDNA or gDNA that made up the material.

The V gene's germline CDR1 is MGHRA and CDR2 YSYEKL. V dropped 3 bases and J dropped 2 bases, with 16 bases sitting between them. This CDR3 region has 16 residues. Original analysis: Counts of nucleated cells, estimated from reference gene primer amplification, were obtained. The protocol was immunoSEQ multiplex PCR, while the TCRdb copy is restricted to in-frame clones and leaves out a portion. The V and J calls and clone size were taken over from that table, and D and trimming were inferred from the DNA. Of about 500,000 clones listed, roughly 91% are singletons. The sequence was obtained from a woman in her forties or fifties with COVID-19, enrolled during active disease. The chain uses TRBV4-1 and TRBJ1-2, with unresolved D. Sequenced: peripheral blood. The CDR3 DNA is TGCGCCAGCAGCCACGCGATGACACTTACCAACTATGGCTACACCTTC. Amino acid sequence: CASSHAMTLTNYGYTF.